This record looks at one T cell receptor (beta chain) sequence and its context. A single base separates this from a much larger clone, so it may be a read error. These data are taken from a study of T cells in Graves' hyperthyroidism and ophthalmopathy. Stable Graves' hyperthyroidism meant no ophthalmopathy progression within 18 months. The length of the CDR3 is 13 residues. The germline V gene encodes CDR1 SGHAT and CDR2 FQNNGV. Trimming took off 5 bases at V and 1 base at J, with 8 bases between the two ends. RNA transcripts yielded amplified TCR beta CDR3 regions. When the TCR CDR3 underwent first-round RT-PCR, the HTBI primer set was used. Each CDR3 protein is one row after TCRdb ran MiXCR on the multiplex PCR reads. The sample comprises 600,000 or so distinct CDR3 sequences, about 43% of which are singletons, and 8.2% rests with the top ten.

Sequenced input: peripheral blood or thyroid tissue (not recorded which). The J gene is TRBJ1-1, the V gene TRBV11-2; no clear D. The sequence came from a woman in her late teens or twenties with Graves' hyperthyroidism. The CDR3 sequence: CASSRTKNTEAFF. In DNA, the CDR3 is TGTGCCAGCAGCCGCACGAAGAACACTGAAGCTTTCTTT.